This entry lists 7 T cell receptor beta chains sequenced from one sample in a study of vaccination effects on CD4 cells after COVID-19. No antigens are known for them. ViraFEST assay sequencing came after antigen-specific CD4+ T cells were expanded with viral peptide pools. The authors isolated CD4+ T cells after 9 to 10 days of culture. BNT162b2 vaccine or mRNA-1273 vaccine was given to participants in two doses. Sequenced by immunoSEQ multiplex PCR; TCRdb stores in-frame clones only, minus some. The sample carries roughly 43,000 clones, 65% to 75% recorded once. Sequenced here: CD4+ T cells from PBMCs cultured with HCoV-OC43 spike peptides, sampled after COVID-19 vaccination. Subset in this sample: HCoV-OC43 spike overlapping peptide pool stimulation. The receptors here all came from a human donor who received a COVID-19 vaccine.

The chain joins TRBV5-1 to TRBJ1-1; D gene ambiguous. V was clipped by 3 bases and J by 5 bases, with 14 bases between them. This CDR3 comprises 14 residues. The germline V gene encodes CDR1 SGHRS and CDR2 YFSETQ. The CDR3 nucleotides are TGCGCCAGCAGCTGGCGGGCCTCTGGAACTGAAGCTTTCTTT. Translated: CASSWRASGTEAFF. Filled out from reference TRBV5-1 and TRBJ1-1, the complete variable domain reads KAGVTQTPRYLIKTRGQQVTLSCSPISGHRSVSWYQQTPGQGLQFLFEYFSETQRNKGNFPGRFSGRQFSNSRSEMNVSTLELGDSALYLCASSWRASGTEAFFGQGTRLTVV.

This clone came up once. This chain links TRBV29-1 with TRBJ1-1; 7 bases match TRBD1. The CDR3 loop spans 14 amino acids. Germline values: CDR1 SQVTM, CDR2 ANQGSEA. V lost 5 bases to trimming and J lost 8 bases; unmatched junction nucleotides: 14. CDR3: CSVPSRQGFAEAFF. The CDR3 bases are TGCAGCGTTCCGTCGAGACAGGGTTTTGCGGAAGCTTTCTTT.

The chain joins TRBV5-1 to TRBJ1-2; a possible D gene is TRBD1 (6 bases). Germline assignment: CDR1 SGHRS and CDR2 YFSETQ. V was clipped by 4 bases and J by 3 bases, with 16 bases between them. The CDR3 has 15 residues. The CDR3 nucleotides read TGCGCCAGCAGCCCACAGGGAGAAGGGGACTATGGCTACACCTTC. Translated, it gives CASSPQGEGDYGYTF.

This clone is deemed medium-sized. The chain has TRBV7-2 and TRBJ1-5; D not resolved. The CDR3 length is 13 residues. V was shortened by 6 bases and J by 1 base, with 7 bases between the two germline ends. Germline V gives CDR1 SGHTA, CDR2 FQGNSA. CDR3 DNA: TGTGCCAGCAGTCGGTCCAGCAATCAGCCCCAGCATTTT. The encoded protein is CASSRSSNQPQHF.

The V and J genes are TRBV5-6 and TRBJ2-6; 9 nucleotides match TRBD2. Germline-derived CDR1 and CDR2 are SGHDT and YYEEEE. The ends lost 0 bases at V and 0 bases at J; junction bases unmatched: 7. The CDR3 totals 19 residues. The CDR3 sequence is CASSLVAGGGDSGANVLTF. CDR3 DNA sequence: TGTGCCAGCAGCTTGGTTGCGGGAGGGGGGGACTCTGGGGCCAACGTCCTGACTTTC.

The genes are TRBV19 and TRBJ1-5, with 9 nucleotides matching TRBD1. The CDR3 length is 17 residues. With V trimmed by 5 bases and J by 6 bases, 14 bases remained unmatched. Germline CDR1 LNHDA, CDR2 SQIVND (reference sequence). The CDR3 DNA reads as TGTGCCAGTAGTGGGGGGGAAAGACAGGGGGAAAGTCAGCCCCAGCATTTT. Translated, it gives CASSGGERQGESQPQHF. The full variable domain, in which reference TRBV19 and TRBJ1-5 provide the parts outside the CDR3, is DGGITQSPKYLFRKEGQNVTLSCEQNLNHDAMYWYRQDPGQGLRLIYYSQIVNDFQKGDIAEGYSVSREKKESFPLTVTSAQKNPTAFYLCASSGGERQGESQPQHFGDGTRLSIL.

This chain connects TRBV4-2 to TRBJ2-3; 12 bases line up with TRBD2. CDR1 and CDR2 from the germline V gene are LGHNA and YNFKEQ. The length of the CDR3 is 16 residues. V trimming: 4 bases; J trimming: 2 bases; junction bases outside the gene matches: 4. The CDR3 loop is CASSPRTSGNTDTQYF. CDR3 nucleotide sequence: TGTGCCAGCAGCCCTCGGACTAGCGGGAACACAGATACGCAGTATTTT.